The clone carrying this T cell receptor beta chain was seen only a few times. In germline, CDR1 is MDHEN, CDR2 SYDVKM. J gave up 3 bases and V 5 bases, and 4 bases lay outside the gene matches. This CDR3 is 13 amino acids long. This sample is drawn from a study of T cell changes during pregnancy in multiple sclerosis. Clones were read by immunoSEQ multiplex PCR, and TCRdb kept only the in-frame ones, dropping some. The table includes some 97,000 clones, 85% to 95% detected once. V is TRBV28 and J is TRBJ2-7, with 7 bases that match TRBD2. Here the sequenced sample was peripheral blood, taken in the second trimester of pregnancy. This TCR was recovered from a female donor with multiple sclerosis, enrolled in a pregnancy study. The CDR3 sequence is CASSVAGDYEQYF. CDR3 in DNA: TGTGCCAGCAGTGTGGCGGGGGACTACGAGCAGTACTTC.